The entry that follows covers one T cell receptor beta chain sequence. It has no known antigen specificity. No qualities accompany the bases; no much larger clone lies one base away. The data were taken from a study of persistence of HIV-infected CD4 T cells (dated by TCRdb to about 2020). Regarding the study in general: CMV- and HIV-1 Gag-responding CD4+ T cells were isolated from ART-treated individuals so that antigen-driven clonal expansion of HIV-1-infected cells could be examined. Peripheral blood samples of up to about 180 mL were taken at multiple time points, with the exception of a couple of participants who underwent leukapheresis at a single time point. The median time participants had been on suppressive ART was about 8 years. Proviral sequencing was used to assess clonality among infected cells, whereas TCRbeta sequencing gauged the clonality of all cells within each sorted population. Cross-participant TCR cluster analysis included 8 or 9 participants for CMV and roughly 7 participants for Gag.

Overall results and qualifications from the work: Because the TCR analyses were done in bulk, restricting them to just the rare CMV-responding cells that actually carried HIV-1 proviruses was not possible. Only a small number of individuals took part in the study, and only a limited range of antigens was tested. Significantly lower TCRbeta richness was observed in CMV- and Gag-responding cells than in anti-CD3/anti-CD28-responding cells, and higher oligoclonality was observed in CMV-responding cells than in CD3/CD28-stimulated and Gag-responding cells. Within the same sorted populations, TCR oligoclonality correlated with proviral oligoclonality. Enrichment of degenerate expanded CDR3beta sequences was found in antigen-responding cells, suggesting convergent selection of CD4+ responses to CMV and Gag.

Taken with the paper, the label for treatment or condition translates to: suppressive antiretroviral therapy. A pool of overlapping HIV-1 Gag 15-mer peptides, at roughly 0.91 ug per peptide per mL, was used to stimulate the cells. Nonresponding CD40L-negative CD69-negative CD45RO-high memory CD4+ T cells were sorted as memory populations depleted of antigen-responding cells. Participants were HIV-1-infected adults who started suppressive ART during chronic infection. For at least 4 years, participants had undetectable plasma HIV-1 RNA, below 50 copies/mL. To be included, a participant needed positive CMV serology and a CD4+ T cell count above 400 cells/uL. Before stimulation, PBMCs were isolated using density centrifugation and then depleted of CD8+ T cells. For 18 hours, CD8-depleted PBMCs were stimulated with anti-CD28/CD49d costimulation, a CD40-blocking antibody, and enfuvirtide, which was added to prevent new infections. Cell sorting was performed on a Beckman Coulter MoFlo Legacy or XDP sorter, and dead cells were excluded with propidium iodide. For samples with more than one million cells, genomic DNA was extracted with the QIAamp DNA Mini Kit, and for all other samples the Quick-DNA Microprep Kit was used.

The immunoSEQ hsTCRB assay version 4, run in survey mode, was used to sequence TCRbeta repertoires from genomic DNA. Genomic DNA was diluted to around 10 ng/uL, and up to roughly 1 ug per sample was used for TCRbeta sequencing. For the original study's pipeline: Analysis of the TCRbeta data was done in ImmunoSeq Analyzer 3.0, and diversity was computed on productive nucleotide rearrangements. Using the Immunarch R package, the improved Chao index served to estimate lower-bound TCR diversity and the Gini coefficient served to estimate clonality. When different nucleotide rearrangements encoded the same CDR3beta amino acid sequence, each rearrangement was treated as a distinct clonotype. Differential abundance analysis identified TCRbeta sequences significantly enriched in antigen-responding cells relative to anti-CD3/anti-CD28-activated cells. GLIPH2 grouped TCRs by predicted peptide-MHC specificity, both within each participant and across combined participant data sets. This is the immuneACCESS table as TCRdb keeps it, with only in-frame sequences that have V and J called. A part of the clones is gone; compared with another copy, unresolved V genes explain less than half, and the rest is unexplained. V, J and clone size reflect that table, while D and trimming were determined from the DNA. The sample table contains 30,000 to 45,000 clones; only one count was recorded for about 83% of them. Roughly 5.4% of the sample is taken by the ten largest.

Taken from the germline V gene, the CDR1 and CDR2 loops are SGHRS and YFSETQ. Relative to germline, V is missing 4 bases and J is missing 3 bases, with 7 bases of the junction outside any gene match. The CDR3 goes from the cysteine to the phenylalanine over 15 residues. Only the CDR3 DNA is retained, 45 bases long and in frame from the first base. The sample in question was cultured CD4+ T cells from PBMCs, obtained from a patient who received antiretroviral therapy. What this sample's cell subset or site label stands for: CD40L-CD69- CD45RO-high memory CD4 T cells not responding to Gag peptides. This chain is built from TRBV5-1 and TRBJ2-3; TRBD2 lines up with 8 middle nucleotides. The receptor comes from an adult with HIV. The donor label of this sample is uncertain. The sequenced DNA is TGCGCCAGCAGCCCGCGAGCGGGGGATACAGATACGCAGTATTTT. This gives the protein CASSPRAGDTDTQYF.